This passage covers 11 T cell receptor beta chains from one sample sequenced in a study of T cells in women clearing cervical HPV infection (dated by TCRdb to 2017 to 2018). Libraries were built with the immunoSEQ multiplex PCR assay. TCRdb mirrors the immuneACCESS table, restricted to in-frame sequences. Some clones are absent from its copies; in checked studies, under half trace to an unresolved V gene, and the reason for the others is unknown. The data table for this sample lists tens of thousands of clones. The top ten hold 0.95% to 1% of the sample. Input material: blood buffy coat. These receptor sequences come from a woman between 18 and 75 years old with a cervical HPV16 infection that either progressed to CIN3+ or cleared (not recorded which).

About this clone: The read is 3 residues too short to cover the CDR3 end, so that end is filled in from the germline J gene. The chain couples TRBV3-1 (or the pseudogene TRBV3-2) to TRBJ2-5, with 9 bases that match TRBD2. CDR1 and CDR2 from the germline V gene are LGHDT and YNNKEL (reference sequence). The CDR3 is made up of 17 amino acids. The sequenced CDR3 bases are TGTGCCAGCAGCCAAGACCCAGCGGGGGGCAACCTAGATACC. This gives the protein CASSQDPAGGNLDT. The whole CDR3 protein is CASSQDPAGGNLDTQYF.

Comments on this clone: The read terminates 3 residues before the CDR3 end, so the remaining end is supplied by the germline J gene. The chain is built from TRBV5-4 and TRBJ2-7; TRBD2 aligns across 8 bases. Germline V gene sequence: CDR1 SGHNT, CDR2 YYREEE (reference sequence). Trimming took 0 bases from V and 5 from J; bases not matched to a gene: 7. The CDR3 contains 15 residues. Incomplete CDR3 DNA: TGTGCCAGCAGCTTGGCGGGGGGGCAGGTCCACGAG. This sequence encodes CASSLAGGQVHE. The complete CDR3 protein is CASSLAGGQVHEQYF. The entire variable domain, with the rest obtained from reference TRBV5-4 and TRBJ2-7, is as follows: ETGVTQSPTHLIKTRGQQVTLRCSSQSGHNTVSWYQQALGQGPQFIFQYYREEENGRGNFPPRFSGLQFPNYSSELNVNALELDDSALYLCASSLAGGQVHEQYFGPGTRLTVT.

The sequenced part of the CDR3 DNA is TGTGCCAGCAGCTTAGCGGGACTGGTCTCCTACGAC. Its protein product is CASSLAGLVSYD. The CDR3, in full, reads CASSLAGLVSYDYTF. This chain joins TRBV7-2 and TRBJ1-2, with a weak D call TRBD1 (5 bases). The read gets to within 3 residues of the CDR3 end, and the germline J gene fills in the rest. CDR3 length: 15 residues. The V gene's germline CDR1 is SGHTA and CDR2 FQGNSA.

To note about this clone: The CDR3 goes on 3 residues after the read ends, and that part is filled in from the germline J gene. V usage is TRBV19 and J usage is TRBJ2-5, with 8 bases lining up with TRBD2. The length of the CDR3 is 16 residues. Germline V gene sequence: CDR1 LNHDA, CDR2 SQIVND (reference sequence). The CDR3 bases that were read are TGTGCCAGTAGTATGGGTCGGGCGGGGGGTGAAAGCACC. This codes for CASSMGRAGGEST. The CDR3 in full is CASSMGRAGGESTQYF.

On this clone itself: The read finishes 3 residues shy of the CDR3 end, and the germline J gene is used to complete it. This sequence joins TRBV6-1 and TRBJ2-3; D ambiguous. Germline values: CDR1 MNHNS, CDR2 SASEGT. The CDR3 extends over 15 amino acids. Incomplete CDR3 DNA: TGTGCCAGCAGTGAAGCCCCCGTATTCGTCCGGGCG. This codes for CASSEAPVFVRA. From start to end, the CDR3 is CASSEAPVFVRAQYF.

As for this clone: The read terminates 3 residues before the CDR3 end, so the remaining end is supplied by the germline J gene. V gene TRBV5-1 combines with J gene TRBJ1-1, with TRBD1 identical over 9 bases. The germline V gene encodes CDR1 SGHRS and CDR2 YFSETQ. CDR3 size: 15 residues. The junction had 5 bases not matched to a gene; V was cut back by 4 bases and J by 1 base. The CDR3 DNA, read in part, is TGCGCCAGCAGCCCCGGACAGGGGCAGAACACTGAA. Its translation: CASSPGQGQNTE. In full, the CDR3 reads CASSPGQGQNTEAFF.

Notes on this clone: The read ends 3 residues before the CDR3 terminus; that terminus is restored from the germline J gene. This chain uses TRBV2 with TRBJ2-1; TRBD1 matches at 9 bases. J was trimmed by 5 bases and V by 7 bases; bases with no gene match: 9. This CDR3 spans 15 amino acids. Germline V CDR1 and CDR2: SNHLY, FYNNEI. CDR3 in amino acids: CASTPQGQGHNEQFF. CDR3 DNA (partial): TGTGCCAGCACCCCCCAGGGACAGGGACACAATGAG.

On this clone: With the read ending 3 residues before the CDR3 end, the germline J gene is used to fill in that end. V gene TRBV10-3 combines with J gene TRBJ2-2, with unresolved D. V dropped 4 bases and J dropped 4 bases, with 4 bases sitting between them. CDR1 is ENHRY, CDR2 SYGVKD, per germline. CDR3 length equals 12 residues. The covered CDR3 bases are TGTGCCATCAGTGCCTCCACCGGGGAG. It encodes CAISASTGE. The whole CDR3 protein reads CAISASTGELFF.

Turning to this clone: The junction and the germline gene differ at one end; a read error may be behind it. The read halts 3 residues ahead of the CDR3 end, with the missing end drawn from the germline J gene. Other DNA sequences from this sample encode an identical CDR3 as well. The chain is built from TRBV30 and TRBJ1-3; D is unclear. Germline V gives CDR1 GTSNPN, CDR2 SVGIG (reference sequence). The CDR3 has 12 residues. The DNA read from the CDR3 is TGTGCCTGTATTAGCTCTGGAAACACA. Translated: CACISSGNT. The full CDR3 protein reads CACISSGNTIYF.

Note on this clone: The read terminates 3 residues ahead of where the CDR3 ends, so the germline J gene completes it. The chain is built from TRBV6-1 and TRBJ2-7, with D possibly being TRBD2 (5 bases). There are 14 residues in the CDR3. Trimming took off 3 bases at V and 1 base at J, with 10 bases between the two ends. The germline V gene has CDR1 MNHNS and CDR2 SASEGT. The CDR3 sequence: CASSDYRGSYEQYF. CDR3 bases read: TGTGCCAGCAGTGATTACCGCGGGTCCTACGAG.

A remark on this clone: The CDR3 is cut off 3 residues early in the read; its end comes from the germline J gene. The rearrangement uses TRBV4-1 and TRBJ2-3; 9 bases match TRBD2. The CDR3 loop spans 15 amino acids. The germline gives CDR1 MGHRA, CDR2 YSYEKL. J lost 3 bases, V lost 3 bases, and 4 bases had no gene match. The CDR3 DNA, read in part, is TGCGCCAGCAGCCACGGACTAGCGTCAACAGATACG. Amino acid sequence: CASSHGLASTDT. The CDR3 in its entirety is CASSHGLASTDTQYF.